These 17 T cell receptor beta chains were sequenced from one sample in a study of cytomegalovirus exposure and HLA in healthy donors. PCR amplification relied on 60 Vbeta primers (plus 13 Jbeta primers). The method was immunoSEQ multiplex PCR; TCRdb's version includes in-frame clones alone and lacks a portion of them. Of fewer than 200,000 clones in the sample, approximately 90% were seen once. What was sequenced was PBMCs. The receptors were gathered from a boy aged 2 to 10 in good health and CMV-seronegative.

The chain carries TRBV27 and TRBJ2-5, with D maybe TRBD2 (5 bases). TRBJ2-7 explains the end of the DNA better; the J call may be wrong. This CDR3 comprises 15 residues. Looked up from germline, CDR1 is MNHEY and CDR2 is SMNVEV (reference sequence). The CDR3 nucleotides are TGTGCCAGCCGGGCAGAGGGCTTTGTGCCTCACGAGCAGTACTTC. This gives the protein CASRAEGFVPHEQYF.

This clone was observed a handful of times. The chain joins TRBV28 to TRBJ1-5; TRBD1 matches at 7 bases. Per the germline V gene, CDR1 is MDHEN and CDR2 is SYDVKM. With V trimmed by 5 bases and J by 7 bases, 14 bases remained unmatched. This CDR3 region has 16 residues. The CDR3 region is CASSPDNRGFSQPQHF. In nucleotides, the CDR3 is TGTGCCAGCAGTCCAGATAACAGGGGATTCAGCCAGCCCCAGCATTTT.

The V and J genes are TRBV5-1 and TRBJ1-1; the D gene is possibly TRBD1 (6 bases). CDR1 is SGHRS, CDR2 YFSETQ, per germline. Deletions cut 5 bases from V and 2 bases from J, with 13 bases between. This CDR3 has 14 residues. The CDR3 DNA reads TGCGCCAGCAGGCCCCGGACAGATAACACTGAAGCTTTCTTT. Its translation is CASRPRTDNTEAFF.

The chain recombines TRBV19 with TRBJ1-3; no reliable D call. The ends were cut back, 6 bases at V and 0 bases at J, with 21 bases in the middle. The CDR3 consists of 18 residues. Germline V gene lookup returns CDR1 LNHDA and CDR2 SQIVND (reference sequence). The CDR3 DNA is TGTGCCAGTAGACCGAGGAGTGACTCCCTGTTCTCTGGAAACACCATATATTTT. Residues: CASRPRSDSLFSGNTIYF.

This chain uses TRBV7-2 with TRBJ2-1, with D tentatively TRBD2 (5 bases). The CDR3 loop spans 16 amino acids. The V and J ends lost 5 bases and 7 bases respectively, with 21 bases between them. The germline V gene encodes CDR1 SGHTA and CDR2 FQGNSA. Written as DNA, the CDR3 is TGTGCCAGCAGCAGAGGGTGGGCCTGGATGCGGAATGAGCAGTTCTTC. It yields the protein CASSRGWAWMRNEQFF.

The rearrangement joins TRBV6-1 to TRBJ1-4; D is ambiguous. Trimming left V 0 bases short and J 6 bases short, with 29 bases between. The germline V gene encodes CDR1 MNHNS and CDR2 SASEGT. The CDR3 consists of 21 residues. The CDR3 nucleotides read TGTGCCAGCAGTGAAGCGGGGTTGAATAGTGCGGGCGATGCTTACGATGAAAAACTGTTTTTT. Translated, it gives CASSEAGLNSAGDAYDEKLFF.

Regarding this clone: An end of the junction does not agree with germline; a read error may underlie this. The chain links TRBV7-9 to TRBJ1-5; 8 bases align to TRBD1. Germline V gene data show CDR1 as SEHNR and CDR2 as FQNEAQ (reference sequence). This CDR3 has 15 residues. CDR3 coding DNA: TGTTCCAGCAGCCCGACAGGGGAAGAAGGTCAGCCCCAGCATTTT. This sequence encodes CSSSPTGEEGQPQHF.

V gene TRBV6-1 combines with J gene TRBJ2-2; unclear D gene. Per the germline V gene, CDR1 is MNHNS and CDR2 is SASEGT. The CDR3 has 14 residues. Trimming took off 4 bases at V and 1 base at J, with 7 bases between the two ends. CDR3 sequence reads: CASSVAVNTGELFF. CDR3 sequence (DNA): TGTGCCAGCAGTGTGGCAGTGAACACCGGGGAGCTGTTTTTT.

This chain joins TRBV5-1 and TRBJ1-1; TRBD1 matches 8 bases. The CDR3 length is 14 residues. V lost 4 bases, J lost 7 bases, and 9 bases stayed unmatched. Germline assignment: CDR1 SGHRS and CDR2 YFSETQ. CDR3 nucleotide sequence: TGCGCCAGCAGCCCCTGGGACAGGTTGCGTGAAGCTTTCTTT. This sequence encodes CASSPWDRLREAFF.

V gene TRBV7-2 combines with J gene TRBJ2-1; D unresolved. The V end was cut by 3 bases, the J end by 10 bases, with 10 bases between. This CDR3 is built from 12 residues. Germline V gene sequence: CDR1 SGHTA, CDR2 FQGNSA. The CDR3 here is CASSLALGEQFF. The CDR3 DNA follows: TGTGCCAGCAGCTTGGCTCTCGGGGAGCAGTTCTTC.

This sequence joins TRBV4-1 and TRBJ1-2, with 7 bases identical to TRBD1. Losses at the gene ends were 2 bases for V and 4 bases for J; bases not matched to a gene: 13. Germline CDR1 and CDR2: MGHRA and YSYEKL. The CDR3 totals 17 residues. DNA of the CDR3: TGCGCCAGCAGCCAACCTACTCGAGGGACAGCCTTCTATGGCTACACCTTC. Protein product: CASSQPTRGTAFYGYTF.

This clone has a handful of counts. The chain employs TRBV6-1 and TRBJ2-1; perhaps TRBD2 as D (6 bases). The germline CDR1 and CDR2 sequences are MNHNS and SASEGT. Trimming removed 7 bases from V and 8 bases from J, with 15 bases in between. CDR3 length: 13 residues. CDR3 residues: CASTRVGSYEQFF. The CDR3 DNA reads as TGTGCCAGCACTCGCGTCGGGAGCTATGAGCAGTTCTTC.

A word on this clone: The same CDR3 can be traced to other DNA sequences in this sample. The rearrangement uses TRBV27 and TRBJ1-4; maybe TRBD1 (6 bases). The germline V and J ends were trimmed by 2 bases and 0 bases, with 16 bases remaining between them. Germline V gives CDR1 MNHEY, CDR2 SMNVEV (reference sequence). The CDR3 extends over 18 amino acids. The CDR3 coding sequence is TGTGCCAGCAGTTTAAGGCAGGGGAGAGGAGCAACTAATGAAAAACTGTTTTTT. Amino acids: CASSLRQGRGATNEKLFF.

This rearrangement joins TRBV27 to TRBJ2-7, with D possibly being TRBD1 (5 bases). V gave up 7 bases and J gave up 5 bases, with 18 bases separating them. Germline CDR1 is MNHEY and CDR2 is SMNVEV (reference sequence). The CDR3 contains 14 residues. CDR3 in amino acids: CASTQGGVGNEQYF. The CDR3 coding sequence is TGTGCCAGCACCCAGGGTGGAGTAGGGAACGAGCAGTACTTC.

The chain recombines TRBV30 with TRBJ1-6; D perhaps matches TRBD1 (5 bases). Germline V gene lookup returns CDR1 GTSNPN and CDR2 SVGIG (reference sequence). The CDR3 is made up of 16 amino acids. V lost 2 bases, J lost 5 bases, and 16 bases lay in between. The DNA for the CDR3 is TGTGCCTGGAGTTTCGGGTCAGGGTGGGATAATTCACCCCTCCACTTT. Protein product: CAWSFGSGWDNSPLHF.

This clone has only a few counts. The chain uses TRBV7-6 and TRBJ2-1; 13 nucleotides agree with TRBD2. Losses at the gene ends were 5 bases for V and 7 bases for J; bases not matched to a gene: 8. This CDR3 has 16 amino acids. The germline gives CDR1 SGHVS, CDR2 FNYEAQ. This CDR3 reads CASSPARTSGSNEQFF. CDR3 sequence (DNA): TGTGCCAGCAGCCCGGCGAGGACTAGCGGGAGTAATGAGCAGTTCTTC.

This clone was seen more than once but under ten times. The rearrangement uses TRBV27 and TRBJ1-5, with TRBD1 matching 7 bases. The CDR3 extends over 14 amino acids. Germline assignment: CDR1 MNHEY and CDR2 SMNVEV (reference sequence). The trim removed 5 bases at V and 9 bases at J, leaving 10 bases unmatched. CDR3 nucleotides: TGTGCCAGCAGTCTCTCGACAGGGCTCAGGCCCCAGCATTTT. Translating gives CASSLSTGLRPQHF.